These 9 T cell receptor beta chains were sequenced from one sample in a study of blood T cell repertoires in COVID-19. The data were produced by immunoSEQ multiplex PCR, yet TCRdb's version contains in-frame clones alone and is incomplete. Of over 50,000 clones in the sample, roughly 81% were seen once. Sequenced material: peripheral blood. These receptors were taken from a man older than 75 with acute or convalescent COVID-19.

In this sample, this clone turned up once. J is TRBJ2-7 and V is TRBV7-8; 9 bases are a match to TRBD1. The CDR3 totals 16 residues. Germline V lookup: CDR1 SGHVS, CDR2 FQNEAQ. Germline trimming cut 5 bases from V and 2 bases from J; bases unmatched to any gene: 10. The CDR3 DNA is TGTGCCAGCAGCAGCTTCCGGGACAGGGTCACCTACGAGCAGTACTTC. Translating gives CASSSFRDRVTYEQYF.

This rearrangement joins TRBV24-1 to TRBJ1-5; D ambiguous. V was pared by 10 bases and J by 9 bases, with 18 bases between. The CDR3 covers 13 residues. Germline V gives CDR1 KGHDR, CDR2 SFDVKD. CDR3: CATSPRDLRPQHF. CDR3 nucleotides: TGTGCCACTTCCCCCCGGGATTTAAGGCCCCAGCATTTT.

This rearrangement joins TRBV18 to TRBJ2-7, with TRBD2 as a possible D gene (6 bases). Trimming pared 2 bases from V and 7 bases from J, leaving 12 bases between. Germline lookup yields CDR1 KGHSH and CDR2 LQKENI. The CDR3 has 13 amino acids. The CDR3 is CASSPEGRGEQYF. CDR3 nucleotides: TGTGCCAGCTCACCAGAGGGCCGGGGGGAGCAGTACTTC.

The rearrangement links TRBV4-2 to TRBJ1-5; D gene ambiguous. This CDR3 region has 15 residues. The V and J ends lost 1 base and 1 base respectively, with 8 bases between them. Germline assignment: CDR1 LGHNA and CDR2 YNFKEQ. The CDR3 coding sequence is TGTGCCAGCAGCCAAGTCGCAGAAAGCAATCAGCCCCAGCATTTT. This encodes CASSQVAESNQPQHF.

V usage is TRBV5-1 and J usage is TRBJ2-7; 10 bases align to TRBD2. The CDR3 is 15 residues long. The germline gives CDR1 SGHRS, CDR2 YFSETQ. Unmatched junction bases numbered 8, after V lost 4 bases and J lost 4 bases. CDR3 residues: CASSPGGSGGYEQYF. Here the CDR3 DNA reads TGCGCCAGCAGCCCCGGGGGTAGCGGGGGGTACGAGCAGTACTTC.

The chain uses TRBV6-4 and TRBJ1-1, with a weak D call TRBD1 (6 bases). The V end was cut by 3 bases, the J end by 6 bases, with 11 bases between. Germline values: CDR1 MRHNA, CDR2 SNTAGT. This CDR3 has 13 residues. The CDR3 region has the DNA TGTGCCAGCAGTGAGGACAGAGGAGCTGAAGCTTTCTTT. This codes for CASSEDRGAEAFF.

J is TRBJ2-1 and V is TRBV12-3 or TRBV12-4; D is unclear. Trimming removed 3 bases at V and 6 bases at J, with 9 bases between. This CDR3 region has 13 residues. CDR3 amino acids: CASSLKSLNEQFF. The CDR3 DNA is TGTGCCAGCAGTTTGAAGTCACTCAATGAGCAGTTCTTC.

The chain combines TRBV27 with TRBJ2-7, with TRBD1 identical over 7 bases. V shed 1 base, J shed 7 bases, and the junction held 7 bases outside the gene matches. The CDR3 is 14 amino acids. The germline CDR1 and CDR2 sequences are MNHEY and SMNVEV (reference sequence). CDR3 DNA: TGTGCCAGCAGTTTATGGGGCAGGGGGTTGGAGCAGTACTTC. Translation gives CASSLWGRGLEQYF.

DNA for the CDR3: TGCGCCAGCAGCTTGGCCGCGGGAAAAACTGAAGCTTTCTTT. This encodes CASSLAAGKTEAFF. The V and J genes are TRBV5-1 and TRBJ1-1; D unresolved. CDR3 length equals 14 residues. Looked up from germline, CDR1 is SGHRS and CDR2 is YFSETQ. Trimming stripped 0 bases from V and 5 bases from J, with 11 bases between.